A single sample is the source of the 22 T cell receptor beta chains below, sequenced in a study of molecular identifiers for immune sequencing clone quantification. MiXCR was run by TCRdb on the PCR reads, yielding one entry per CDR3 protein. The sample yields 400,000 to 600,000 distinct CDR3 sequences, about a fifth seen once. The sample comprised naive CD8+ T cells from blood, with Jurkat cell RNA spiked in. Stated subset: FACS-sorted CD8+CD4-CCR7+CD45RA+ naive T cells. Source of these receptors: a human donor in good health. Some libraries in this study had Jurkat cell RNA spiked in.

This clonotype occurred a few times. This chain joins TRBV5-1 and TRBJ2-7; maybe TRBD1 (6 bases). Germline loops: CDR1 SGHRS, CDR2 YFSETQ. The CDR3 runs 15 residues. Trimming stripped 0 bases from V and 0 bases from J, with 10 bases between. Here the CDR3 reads CASSLGQDSSYEQYF. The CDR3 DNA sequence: TGCGCCAGCAGCTTGGGACAGGACAGCTCCTACGAGCAGTACTTC.

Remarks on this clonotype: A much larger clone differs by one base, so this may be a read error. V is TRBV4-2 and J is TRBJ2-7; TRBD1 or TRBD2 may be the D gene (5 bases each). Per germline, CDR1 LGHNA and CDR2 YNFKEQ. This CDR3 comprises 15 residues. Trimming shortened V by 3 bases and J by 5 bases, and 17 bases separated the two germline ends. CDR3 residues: CASSHGGRERDEQYF. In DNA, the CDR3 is TGTGCCAGCAGCCATGGCGGCAGGGAGCGAGACGAGCAGTACTTC.

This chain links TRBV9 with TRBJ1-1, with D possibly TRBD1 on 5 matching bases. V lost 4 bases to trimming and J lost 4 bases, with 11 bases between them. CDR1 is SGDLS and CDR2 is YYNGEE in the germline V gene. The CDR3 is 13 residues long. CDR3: CASSTGGSTEAFF. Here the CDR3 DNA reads TGTGCCAGCAGCACCGGGGGGAGCACTGAAGCTTTCTTT.

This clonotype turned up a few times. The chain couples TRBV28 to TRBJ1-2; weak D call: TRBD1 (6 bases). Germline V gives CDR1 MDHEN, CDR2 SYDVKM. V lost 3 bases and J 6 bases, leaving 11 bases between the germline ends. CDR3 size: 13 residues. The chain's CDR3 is CASSFRGSDGYTF. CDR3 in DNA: TGTGCCAGCAGTTTTAGGGGGTCTGATGGCTACACCTTC.

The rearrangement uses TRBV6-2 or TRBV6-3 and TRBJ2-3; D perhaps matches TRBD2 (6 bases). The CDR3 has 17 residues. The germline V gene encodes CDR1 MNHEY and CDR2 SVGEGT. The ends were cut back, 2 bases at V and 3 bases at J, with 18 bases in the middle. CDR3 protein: CASSYRTTLSRTDTQYF. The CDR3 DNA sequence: TGTGCCAGCAGTTACAGGACTACCCTATCTAGGACAGATACGCAGTATTTT.

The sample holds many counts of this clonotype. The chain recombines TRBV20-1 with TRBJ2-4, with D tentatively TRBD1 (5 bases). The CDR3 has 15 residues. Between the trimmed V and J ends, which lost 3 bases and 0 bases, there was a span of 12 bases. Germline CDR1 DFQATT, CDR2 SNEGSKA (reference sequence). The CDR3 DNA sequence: TGCAGTGCTAGCGACAGAATGATAGCCAAAAACATTCAGTACTTC. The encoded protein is CSASDRMIAKNIQYF.

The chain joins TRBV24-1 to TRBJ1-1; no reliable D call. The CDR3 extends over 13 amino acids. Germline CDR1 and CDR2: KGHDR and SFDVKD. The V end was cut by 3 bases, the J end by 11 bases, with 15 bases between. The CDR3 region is CATSDPDFGSAFF. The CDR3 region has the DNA TGTGCCACCAGTGATCCGGACTTTGGTTCGGCTTTCTTT.

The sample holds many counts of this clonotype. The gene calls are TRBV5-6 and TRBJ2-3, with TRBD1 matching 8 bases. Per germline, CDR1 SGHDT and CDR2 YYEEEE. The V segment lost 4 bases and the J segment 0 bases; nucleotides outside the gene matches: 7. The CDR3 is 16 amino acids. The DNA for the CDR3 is TGTGCCAGCAGCACAGGACAGGGACCTAGCACAGATACGCAGTATTTT. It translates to CASSTGQGPSTDTQYF.

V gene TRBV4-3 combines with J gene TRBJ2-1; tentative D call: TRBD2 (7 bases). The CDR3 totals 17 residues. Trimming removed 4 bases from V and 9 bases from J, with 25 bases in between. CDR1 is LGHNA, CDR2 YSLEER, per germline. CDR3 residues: CASSRLVGGGGPIEQFF. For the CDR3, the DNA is TGCGCCAGCAGCCGACTTGTGGGGGGGGGGGGGCCGATTGAGCAGTTCTTC.

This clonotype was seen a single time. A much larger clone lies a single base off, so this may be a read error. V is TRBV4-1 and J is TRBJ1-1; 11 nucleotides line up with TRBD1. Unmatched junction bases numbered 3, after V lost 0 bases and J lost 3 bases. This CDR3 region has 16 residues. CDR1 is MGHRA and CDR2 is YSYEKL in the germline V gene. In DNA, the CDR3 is TGCGCCAGCAGCCAAGAGGACAGGGGGCTTGACACTGAAGCTTTCTTT. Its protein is CASSQEDRGLDTEAFF.

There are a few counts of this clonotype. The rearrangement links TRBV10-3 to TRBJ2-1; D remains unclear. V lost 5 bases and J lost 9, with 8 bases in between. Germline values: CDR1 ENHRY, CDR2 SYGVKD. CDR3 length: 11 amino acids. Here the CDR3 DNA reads TGTGCCATCAGTCCTAGTAGTGAGCAGTTCTTC. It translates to CAISPSSEQFF.

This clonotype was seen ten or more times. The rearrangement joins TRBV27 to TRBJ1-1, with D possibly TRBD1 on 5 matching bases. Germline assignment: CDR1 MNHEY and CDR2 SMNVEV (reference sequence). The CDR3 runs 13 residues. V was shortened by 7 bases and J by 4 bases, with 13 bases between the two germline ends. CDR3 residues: CASTILGGTEAFF. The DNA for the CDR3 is TGTGCCAGCACCATTCTGGGGGGCACTGAAGCTTTCTTT.

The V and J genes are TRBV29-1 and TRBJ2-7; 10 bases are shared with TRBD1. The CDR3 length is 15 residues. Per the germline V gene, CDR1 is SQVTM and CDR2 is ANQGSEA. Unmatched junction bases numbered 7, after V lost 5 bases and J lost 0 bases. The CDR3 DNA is TGCAGCGTTTTGACAGGGGGCTTCGACTCCTACGAGCAGTACTTC. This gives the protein CSVLTGGFDSYEQYF.

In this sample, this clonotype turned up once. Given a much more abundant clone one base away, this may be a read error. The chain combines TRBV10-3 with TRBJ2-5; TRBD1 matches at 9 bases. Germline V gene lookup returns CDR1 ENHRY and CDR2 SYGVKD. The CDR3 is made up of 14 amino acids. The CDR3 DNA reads TGTGCCCTCAGAGGGGGGGACAGGGAAGAGACCCAGTACTTC. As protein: CALRGGDREETQYF.

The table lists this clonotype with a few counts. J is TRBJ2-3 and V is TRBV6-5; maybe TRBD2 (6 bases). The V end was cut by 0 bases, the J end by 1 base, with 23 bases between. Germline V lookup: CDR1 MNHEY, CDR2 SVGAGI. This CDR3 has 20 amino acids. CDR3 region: CASSYSLLTNSGEGTDTQYF. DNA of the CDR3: TGTGCCAGCAGTTACTCGCTCCTCACAAATAGCGGAGAAGGCACAGATACGCAGTATTTT.

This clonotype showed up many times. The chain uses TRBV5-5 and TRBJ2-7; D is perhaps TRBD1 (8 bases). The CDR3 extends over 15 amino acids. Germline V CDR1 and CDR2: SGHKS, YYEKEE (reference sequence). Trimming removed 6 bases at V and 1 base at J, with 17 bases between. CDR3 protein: CASIKTGGLSYEQYF. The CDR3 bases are TGTGCCAGCATAAAAACAGGGGGACTATCCTACGAGCAGTACTTC.

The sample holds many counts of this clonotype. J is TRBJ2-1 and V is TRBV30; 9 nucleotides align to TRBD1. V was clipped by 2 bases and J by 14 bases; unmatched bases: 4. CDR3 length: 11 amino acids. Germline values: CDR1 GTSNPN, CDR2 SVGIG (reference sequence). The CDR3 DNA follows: TGTGCCTGGAGTCCGGGACAGGGCAAGTTCTTC. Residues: CAWSPGQGKFF. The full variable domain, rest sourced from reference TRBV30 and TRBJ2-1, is SQTIHQWPATLVQPVGSPLSLECTVEGTSNPNLYWYRQAAGRGLQLLFYSVGIGQISSEVPQNLSASRPQDRQFILSSKKLLLSDSGFYLCAWSPGQGKFFGPGTRLTVL.

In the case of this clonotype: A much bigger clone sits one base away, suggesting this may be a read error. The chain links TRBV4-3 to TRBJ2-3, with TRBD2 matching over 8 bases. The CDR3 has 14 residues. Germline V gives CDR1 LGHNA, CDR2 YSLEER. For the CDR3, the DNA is TGCGCCAGCAGCCAAGATAGCGGGATAGCTACGCAGTGTTTT. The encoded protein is CASSQDSGIATQCF.

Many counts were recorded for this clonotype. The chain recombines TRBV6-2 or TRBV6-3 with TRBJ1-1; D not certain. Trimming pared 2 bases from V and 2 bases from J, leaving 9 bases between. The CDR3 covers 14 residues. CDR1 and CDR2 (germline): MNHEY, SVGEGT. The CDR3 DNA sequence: TGTGCCAGCAGTTACGAGCCTACAAACACTGAAGCTTTCTTT. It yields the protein CASSYEPTNTEAFF.

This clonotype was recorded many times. As DNA, the CDR3 is TGCGCCAGCAGCCAACTACCGACAGGGGGCTTTAAAGAGACCCAGTACTTC. Translating gives CASSQLPTGGFKETQYF. The gene calls are TRBV4-1 and TRBJ2-5; 10 nucleotides line up with TRBD1. This CDR3 has 17 residues. The trim removed 2 bases at V and 3 bases at J, leaving 9 bases unmatched. Germline CDR1 is MGHRA and CDR2 is YSYEKL.

CDR3 nucleotides: TGTGCCAGCAGCCAACCCCCTGGAATCGGGTACGCCGGGGAGCTGTTTTTT. It encodes CASSQPPGIGYAGELFF. The rearrangement uses TRBV4-2 and TRBJ2-2, with D unresolved. Germline V gene lookup returns CDR1 LGHNA and CDR2 YNFKEQ. V gave up 2 bases and J gave up 6 bases, with 19 bases separating them. The CDR3 runs 17 residues.

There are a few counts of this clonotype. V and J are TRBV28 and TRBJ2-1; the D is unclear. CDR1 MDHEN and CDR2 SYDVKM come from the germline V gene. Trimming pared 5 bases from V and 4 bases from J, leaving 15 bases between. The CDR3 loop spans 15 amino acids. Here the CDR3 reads CASSPRLNLYNEQFF. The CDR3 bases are TGTGCCAGCAGTCCCCGTTTGAACCTTTACAATGAGCAGTTCTTC. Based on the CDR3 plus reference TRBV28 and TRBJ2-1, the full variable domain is DVKVTQSSRYLVKRTGEKVFLECVQDMDHENMFWYRQDPGLGLRLIYFSYDVKMKEKGDIPEGYSVSREKKERFSLILESASTNQTSMYLCASSPRLNLYNEQFFGPGTRLTVL.